This T cell receptor (beta chain) was found in a study of response to subunit inactivated influenza vaccine. Study-level findings and limits: The study's authors posited that every seasonal influenza vaccination enlists few new T cells.

Notes on this clonotype: Its antigen is not identified.

TCRdb ran MiXCR on the RT-PCR reads and lists one entry per CDR3 protein. Of 610,000 or so distinct CDR3 sequences in the sample, approximately 14% were seen once. The sequences come from PBMCs from blood, collected 11 to 12 days after vaccination. The receptor was isolated from a man in his fifties who received an inactivated influenza vaccine.

For the CDR3, the DNA is TGTGCCTGGAGTGTACTTAGGTCAGGGGACGAGCAGTACTTC. Translation gives CAWSVLRSGDEQYF. This chain uses TRBV30 with TRBJ2-7; tentative D call: TRBD1 (6 bases). Germline V lookup: CDR1 GTSNPN, CDR2 SVGIG (reference sequence). V lost 0 bases, J lost 5 bases, and 14 bases lay in between. The CDR3 extends over 14 amino acids.